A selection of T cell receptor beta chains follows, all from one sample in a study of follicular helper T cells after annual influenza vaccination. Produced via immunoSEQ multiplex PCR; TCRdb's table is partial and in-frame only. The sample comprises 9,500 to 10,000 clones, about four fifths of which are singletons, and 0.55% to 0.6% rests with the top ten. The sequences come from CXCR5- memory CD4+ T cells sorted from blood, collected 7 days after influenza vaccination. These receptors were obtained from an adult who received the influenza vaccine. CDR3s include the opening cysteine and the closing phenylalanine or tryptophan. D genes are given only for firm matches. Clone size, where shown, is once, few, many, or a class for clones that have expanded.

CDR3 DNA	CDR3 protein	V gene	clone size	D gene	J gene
TGTGCCAGCAGTTTAGGCAGAGCGATCCCTCTAGAGTGGGGCTACACCTTC	CASSLGRAIPLEWGYTF	TRBV28	.	.	TRBJ1-2
TGTGCCAGTAGTATAGGGGGACAGGGTGACTCTGGGGCCAACGTCCTGACTTTC	CASSIGGQGDSGANVLTF	TRBV19	.	TRBD1	TRBJ2-6
TGTGCCAGTAGAACTAGCGGGAGTTACGAGCAGTACTTC	CASRTSGSYEQYF	TRBV19	.	TRBD2	TRBJ2-7
TGTGCCAGCAGCCGGAATAGCGGGGGCTACGAGCAGTACTTC	CASSRNSGGYEQYF	TRBV7-2	.	TRBD2	TRBJ2-7
TGTGCCAGCAGCCGATCAGAGAGCGAAAAACTGTTTTTT	CASSRSESEKLFF	TRBV7-2	.	.	TRBJ1-4
TGTGCCAGCTCACCACCCGCTGGATGGGGTCACGAGCAGTACTTC	CASSPPAGWGHEQYF	TRBV18	.	.	TRBJ2-7
TGTGCCAGCCGGGAGTCGGGAGTACCCGCAGCTTTCTTT	CASRESGVPAAFF	TRBV28	.	.	TRBJ1-1
TGTGCCAGCAGCTTAGCCGGGGCCGTCTCGAATGAGCAGTTCTTC	CASSLAGAVSNEQFF	TRBV11-2	.	.	TRBJ2-1
TGTGCCAGCAGTTCCTTGGGTCCAGGGGGCCAAGAGACCCAGTACTTC	CASSSLGPGGQETQYF	TRBV6-6	few	TRBD1	TRBJ2-5
TGTGCCAGCAGCTTAGGTCCGGACAGCGAAGCTTTCTTT	CASSLGPDSEAFF	TRBV11-3	.	.	TRBJ1-1
TGTGCCAGCAGTGAGCTTGGACTAGCGGGAGGCGAGCAGTACTTC	CASSELGLAGGEQYF	TRBV6-1	few	TRBD2	TRBJ2-7
TGCGCCAGCAGCCAAGTTTACCCAGCGGGGGGAGAGACCCAGTACTTC	CASSQVYPAGGETQYF	TRBV4-1	.	TRBD2	TRBJ2-5
TGCGCCAGCAGCCAAGATCGTGGGGCTAGTCGGCCCAATGAGCAGTTCTTC	CASSQDRGASRPNEQFF	TRBV4-3	.	.	TRBJ2-1
TGTGCCAGTAGTCTTAGGGGGAGGGATGAGCAGTTCTTC	CASSLRGRDEQFF	TRBV19	.	.	TRBJ2-1
TGTGCCAGTAGCTCCGGACTTAGGTCTGGAAACACCATATATTTT	CASSSGLRSGNTIYF	TRBV19	.	.	TRBJ1-3
TGTGCCAGCACCCCGAACACTGAAGCTTTCTTT	CASTPNTEAFF	TRBV7-2	.	.	TRBJ1-1
TGCAGCGTTGAGCCTAGGGGAGAGACCCAGTACTTC	CSVEPRGETQYF	TRBV29-1	.	.	TRBJ2-5
TGTGCCAGCAGTTATCAAGGGGACGGCTACAATGAGCAGTTCTTC	CASSYQGDGYNEQFF	TRBV6-5	.	.	TRBJ2-1
TGTGCCAGCAGCTTGGCCAATGGGGCAGGGTCGAATTCACCCCTCCACTTT	CASSLANGAGSNSPLHF	TRBV5-4	few	.	TRBJ1-6
TGCGCCAGCAGCCAAGACGCGAGCGGGGCCTACAATGAGCAGTTCTTC	CASSQDASGAYNEQFF	TRBV4-3	once	TRBD2	TRBJ2-1
TGTGCCTCTACCCGGGACAGGGGCGAAAAACTGTTTTTT	CASTRDRGEKLFF	TRBV10-3	.	TRBD1	TRBJ1-4
TGTGCCAGCAGCCTCCCCACTCCTGCGGACTACGAGCAGTACTTC	CASSLPTPADYEQYF	TRBV6-5	.	.	TRBJ2-7
TGTGCCAGCAGCTTACTGGACCAGGCGACCACTGAAGCTTTCTTT	CASSLLDQATTEAFF	TRBV7-9	.	.	TRBJ1-1
TGTGCCAGCTCAAGGGAGGAGGGTAATTCACCCCTCCACTTT	CASSREEGNSPLHF	TRBV18	.	.	TRBJ1-6